The 28 T cell receptor beta chains given below trace back to one sample, sequenced in a study of T cells after yellow fever vaccination. Each CDR3 protein is one row after TCRdb ran MiXCR on the 5' RACE reads. Of roughly 250,000 distinct CDR3 sequences in the sample, 10% to 15% were seen once. Specimen: CD4+ T cells sorted from PBMCs, collected 45 days after the yellow fever booster vaccination. The origin of the receptors is a man aged 25 to 40 who received the YFV17D yellow fever vaccine.

This sequence joins TRBV5-1 and TRBJ2-7, with D uncertain. Per germline, CDR1 SGHRS and CDR2 YFSETQ. V lost 4 bases to trimming and J lost 1 base, with 15 bases between them. The CDR3 loop spans 15 amino acids. CDR3 protein: CASSPLALDSYEQYF. CDR3 DNA: TGCGCCAGCAGCCCCTTGGCCCTAGATTCCTACGAGCAGTACTTC.

The chain links TRBV10-3 to TRBJ2-7, with D tentatively TRBD1 (6 bases). The V end was cut by 5 bases, the J end by 5 bases, with 25 bases between. CDR3 size: 17 residues. The V gene's germline CDR1 is ENHRY and CDR2 SYGVKD. The DNA of the CDR3 is TGTGCCATCAGTAAGGGGGTGGTGGAGCGAAGGCTAAACGAGCAGTACTTC. It is translated as CAISKGVVERRLNEQYF.

This clonotype was seen more than once but under ten times. V gene TRBV29-1 combines with J gene TRBJ1-4; 10 nucleotides line up with TRBD1. V shed 7 bases and J 5 bases; nucleotides not matched to a gene: 7. This CDR3 has 14 residues. Germline values: CDR1 SQVTM, CDR2 ANQGSEA. This CDR3 reads CSALGGQGNEKLFF. In DNA, the CDR3 is TGCAGCGCCCTAGGGGGACAGGGGAATGAAAAACTGTTTTTT.

The chain employs TRBV25-1 and TRBJ1-6, with D perhaps matching TRBD1 (6 bases). CDR1 is MGHDK, CDR2 SYGVNS, per germline. The V end was cut by 4 bases, the J end by 7 bases, with 8 bases between. The CDR3 has 13 amino acids. This chain's CDR3 is CASSAGENSPLHF. CDR3 DNA: TGTGCCAGCAGTGCAGGGGAGAATTCACCCCTCCACTTT.

This clonotype was detected a few times. The V and J genes are TRBV7-2 and TRBJ2-7; D is uncertain. Germline V gene lookup returns CDR1 SGHTA and CDR2 FQGNSA. V lost 5 bases to trimming and J lost 4 bases, with 12 bases between them. The CDR3 runs to 13 residues. The CDR3 DNA is TGTGCCAGCAGCCTGACTGCCCCTTACGAGCAGTACTTC. Protein: CASSLTAPYEQYF. Drawing the rest from reference TRBV7-2 and TRBJ2-7, the complete variable domain is GAGVSQSPSNKVTEKGKDVELRCDPISGHTALYWYRQSLGQGLEFLIYFQGNSAPDKSGLPSDRFSAERTGGSVSTLTIQRTQQEDSAVYLCASSLTAPYEQYFGPGTRLTVT.

There are a few counts of this clonotype. CDR3 loop: CSARERSGRTDTQYF. The CDR3 region has the DNA TGCAGTGCTAGAGAGCGAAGCGGCCGCACAGATACGCAGTATTTT. The chain uses TRBV20-1 and TRBJ2-3, with D possibly matching TRBD2 (5 bases). Trimming stripped 0 bases from V and 1 base from J, with 11 bases between. In germline, CDR1 is DFQATT, CDR2 SNEGSKA (reference sequence). The CDR3 loop spans 15 amino acids.

This chain links TRBV27 with TRBJ2-3; TRBD2 matches 9 bases. With 2 bases clipped from V and 1 base from J, the junction kept 4 bases outside the gene matches. This CDR3 has 16 residues. Germline CDR1 and CDR2: MNHEY and SMNVEV (reference sequence). CDR3 bases: TGTGCCAGCAGTTTAGGGCGACTAGCGGGCACAGATACGCAGTATTTT. Its protein product is CASSLGRLAGTDTQYF.

This clonotype turned up a few times. The genes are TRBV5-1 and TRBJ2-1; D possibly corresponds to TRBD1 (5 bases). The CDR3 totals 13 residues. Per germline, CDR1 SGHRS and CDR2 YFSETQ. Trimming left V 0 bases short and J 8 bases short, with 9 bases between. In DNA, the CDR3 is TGCGCCAGCAGCTTGGAACAGGTCGATGAGCAGTTCTTC. Translation gives CASSLEQVDEQFF.

This sequence joins TRBV29-1 and TRBJ1-2, with unresolved D. Trimming pared 6 bases from V and 8 bases from J, leaving 13 bases between. This CDR3 is 11 amino acids long. The germline gives CDR1 SQVTM, CDR2 ANQGSEA. The CDR3 loop reads CSVLSTQGYTF. The CDR3 region has the DNA TGCAGCGTACTCTCTACCCAAGGCTACACCTTC.

The chain carries TRBV18 and TRBJ2-7; no clear D. V dropped 3 bases and J dropped 2 bases, with 11 bases sitting between them. The CDR3 sequence is 14 residues long. From germline, CDR1 is KGHSH and CDR2 LQKENI. The DNA of the CDR3 is TGTGCCAGCTCACCCTACGGGTCCGCCTACGAGCAGTACTTC. Protein product: CASSPYGSAYEQYF.

The chain uses TRBV29-1 and TRBJ2-3, with 7 nucleotides matching TRBD2. CDR3 length: 14 amino acids. CDR1 and CDR2 from the germline V gene are SQVTM and ANQGSEA. V shed 5 bases and J 3 bases; nucleotides not matched to a gene: 8. CDR3 sequence: CSVPRSGGTDTQYF. The DNA of the CDR3 is TGCAGCGTTCCAAGATCGGGGGGAACAGATACGCAGTATTTT.

This clonotype was seen more than once but under ten times. The chain couples TRBV6-1 to TRBJ1-2, with D possibly matching TRBD1 (5 bases). Between the trimmed V and J ends, which lost 1 base and 3 bases, there was a span of 6 bases. The CDR3 runs to 13 residues. Germline V CDR1 and CDR2: MNHNS, SASEGT. CDR3 nucleotide sequence: TGTGCCAGCAGTGAAGGACAGCACTATGGCTACACCTTC. Its protein is CASSEGQHYGYTF.

This clonotype was counted only a few times. The V and J genes are TRBV7-2 and TRBJ2-5, with 10 bases matching TRBD2. CDR1 and CDR2 (germline): SGHTA, FQGNSA. This CDR3 has 15 amino acids. The trim removed 0 bases at V and 5 bases at J, leaving 3 bases unmatched. As DNA, the CDR3 is TGTGCCAGCAGCTTAGCCTCGACTAGCGGGGAGACCCAGTACTTC. As protein: CASSLASTSGETQYF.

The V call is TRBV12-3 or TRBV12-4, the J call TRBJ2-7; 9 bases are a match to TRBD1. The CDR3 sequence is 15 residues long. The ends lost 6 bases at V and 4 bases at J; junction bases unmatched: 10. The CDR3 loop is CASSPEPGQGYEQYF. CDR3 nucleotides: TGTGCCAGCAGCCCTGAACCGGGACAGGGTTACGAGCAGTACTTC.

This clonotype was detected a few times. The V call is TRBV25-1, the J call TRBJ1-3; D gene unclear. Germline CDR1 and CDR2: MGHDK and SYGVNS. CDR3 length equals 12 residues. Trimming removed 4 bases from V and 7 bases from J, with 8 bases in between. For the CDR3, the DNA is TGTGCCAGCAGTGCTCTGGGGAACACCATATATTTT. It yields the protein CASSALGNTIYF.

A few counts support this clonotype. The rearrangement links TRBV4-3 to TRBJ2-6; TRBD2 is a possible D gene (6 bases). V lost 0 bases and J 2 bases, leaving 14 bases between the germline ends. Germline V gene lookup returns CDR1 LGHNA and CDR2 YSLEER. The CDR3 is 18 amino acids. DNA for the CDR3: TGCGCCAGCAGCCAAGATCCATATGGCGGGGCTGGGGCCAACGTCCTGACTTTC. Translating gives CASSQDPYGGAGANVLTF.

The chain is built from TRBV20-1 and TRBJ2-5; the match to TRBD2 covers 8 bases. Germline V CDR1 and CDR2: DFQATT, SNEGSKA (reference sequence). There are 16 residues in the CDR3. With V trimmed by 6 bases and J by 5 bases, 17 bases remained unmatched. The CDR3 is CSALGSFAGGDETQYF. The CDR3 DNA follows: TGCAGTGCCCTCGGTTCGTTTGCGGGAGGTGATGAGACCCAGTACTTC.

This sequence joins TRBV5-1 and TRBJ1-1, with D possibly TRBD1 on 5 matching bases. Deletions cut 1 base from V and 4 bases from J, with 8 bases between. The CDR3 sequence is 13 residues long. In germline, CDR1 is SGHRS, CDR2 YFSETQ. The CDR3 is CASSLTGFTEAFF. CDR3 nucleotides: TGCGCCAGCAGCTTGACAGGTTTCACTGAAGCTTTCTTT.

In this sample, this clonotype turned up a few times. V is TRBV20-1 and J is TRBJ2-1; TRBD2 matches at 12 bases. V dropped 3 bases and J dropped 9; count of bases not matched to a gene: 9. The CDR3 covers 15 residues. CDR1 and CDR2 from the germline V gene are DFQATT and SNEGSKA (reference sequence). The CDR3 region is CSASYQTSGSSEQFF. The CDR3 region has the DNA TGCAGTGCTAGTTACCAGACTAGCGGGAGCAGTGAGCAGTTCTTC.

This clonotype has a handful of counts. V gene TRBV6-5 combines with J gene TRBJ2-7; 9 bases agree with TRBD1. This CDR3 has 15 amino acids. The V segment lost 5 bases and the J segment 4 bases; nucleotides outside the gene matches: 9. CDR1 and CDR2 from the germline V gene are MNHEY and SVGAGI. The CDR3 nucleotides read TGTGCCAGCAGTAACACAGGGGGCGCAAAGTACGAGCAGTACTTC. This encodes CASSNTGGAKYEQYF.

This clonotype was seen a few times. V gene TRBV29-1 combines with J gene TRBJ2-5, with D tentatively TRBD2 (7 bases). The germline V gene has CDR1 SQVTM and CDR2 ANQGSEA. The V end was cut by 7 bases, the J end by 7 bases, with 13 bases between. This CDR3 contains 11 residues. The chain's CDR3 is CSGGGSGTQYF. The DNA for the CDR3 is TGCAGCGGCGGGGGCTCCGGGACCCAGTACTTC.

This clonotype appeared many times. The rearrangement links TRBV7-2 to TRBJ2-1; tentative D call: TRBD1 (5 bases). Germline-derived CDR1 and CDR2 are SGHTA and FQGNSA. Trimming pared 2 bases from V and 7 bases from J, leaving 12 bases between. CDR3 length equals 14 residues. The CDR3: CASSLSWGGNEQFF. The CDR3 DNA sequence: TGTGCCAGCAGCTTAAGTTGGGGCGGTAATGAGCAGTTCTTC.

This clonotype was seen a handful of times. This chain connects TRBV7-2 to TRBJ2-1; D not certain. The CDR3 length is 14 residues. V gave up 3 bases and J gave up 8 bases, with 14 bases separating them. Per germline, CDR1 SGHTA and CDR2 FQGNSA. The DNA of the CDR3 is TGTGCCAGCAGCTTTCGGGCCGTTCCTTATGAGCAGTTCTTC. This translates into CASSFRAVPYEQFF.

In this sample, this clonotype turned up a few times. The chain is built from TRBV24-1 and TRBJ2-2; 8 bases fit TRBD2. This CDR3 is 16 amino acids long. Germline V lookup: CDR1 KGHDR, CDR2 SFDVKD. V trimming: 2 bases; J trimming: 4 bases; junction bases outside the gene matches: 5. The CDR3 is CATSDSSGSVTGELFF. In DNA form, the CDR3 reads TGTGCCACCAGTGATTCCAGCGGGAGCGTCACCGGGGAGCTGTTTTTT.

About this clonotype itself: A read error may explain this, as a much larger clone is one base away. This rearrangement joins TRBV5-6 to TRBJ2-1; 7 bases map to TRBD1. The germline V gene has CDR1 SGHDT and CDR2 YYEEEE. The CDR3 length is 14 residues. V lost 2 bases and J lost 12; bases outside the gene matches: 11. This CDR3 reads CASSFFQGVSRQFF. Here the CDR3 DNA reads TGTGCCAGCAGCTTTTTCCAGGGGGTGAGTCGGCAGTTCTTC.

This clonotype has a handful of counts. The chain employs TRBV10-3 and TRBJ2-7, with 9 bases matching TRBD2. This CDR3 is 14 amino acids long. V lost 4 bases and J lost 4; bases outside the gene matches: 5. Germline assignment: CDR1 ENHRY and CDR2 SYGVKD. The CDR3 is CAISGAGGIYEQYF. For the CDR3, the DNA is TGTGCCATCAGTGGAGCGGGAGGTATTTACGAGCAGTACTTC.

This clonotype has just one count. The rearrangement links TRBV25-1 to TRBJ2-5; either TRBD1 or TRBD2 may supply D (6 bases each). Germline CDR1 reads MGHDK; CDR2 reads SYGVNS. Trimming took off 2 bases at V and 5 bases at J, with 15 bases between the two ends. The CDR3 loop spans 15 amino acids. The chain's CDR3 is CASSEGRGLAETQYF. The CDR3 DNA follows: TGTGCCAGCAGTGAAGGCAGGGGACTCGCGGAGACCCAGTACTTC. Full variable domain (remainder filled in from reference TRBV25-1 and TRBJ2-5): EADIYQTPRYLVIGTGKKITLECSQTMGHDKMYWYQQDPGMELHLIHYSYGVNSTEKGDLSSESTVSRIRTEHFPLTLESARPSHTSQYLCASSEGRGLAETQYFGPGTRLLVL.

This rearrangement joins TRBV6-1 to TRBJ1-5, with no clear D. Germline lookup yields CDR1 MNHNS and CDR2 SASEGT. The V gene lost 1 base and the J gene lost 6 bases, with 7 bases spanning the gap. CDR3 length: 13 amino acids. The CDR3 region is CASSEVEGQPQHF. The CDR3 DNA follows: TGTGCCAGCAGTGAAGTAGAGGGTCAGCCCCAGCATTTT.